The TCR beta chain described here comes from a study of T cell responses to AZD1222 COVID-19 vaccine. Findings and limits, study-wide: A rise in Spike-specific TCR breadth and depth followed two AZD1222 doses. No repertoire was sampled before or during the peak T cell response, only after it. Clonal diversity may have been underestimated, and the donors were mostly white British, with more females than males.

With 3 bases clipped from V and 5 bases from J, the junction kept 3 bases outside the gene matches. Germline V lookup: CDR1 SEHNR, CDR2 FQNEAQ (reference sequence). The CDR3 loop spans 15 amino acids. Method: immunoSEQ multiplex PCR; TCRdb's copy keeps in-frame clones and lacks some. The table records 150,000 to 160,000 clones, over 70% of them present only once. Investigators merged groups given second doses at roughly 4 or roughly 12 weeks. Points on this clone: No antigen is known for it.

This TCR derives from an adult who received the AZD1222 COVID-19 vaccine. The material sequenced was peripheral blood, taken 28 days after the second AZD1222 dose. This rearrangement joins TRBV7-9 to TRBJ1-5, with 11 bases fitting TRBD1. CDR3 in DNA: TGTGCCAGCAGCTTGGGGACAGGGGGATATCAGCCCCAGCATTTT. Translation: CASSLGTGGYQPQHF. Filled out from reference TRBV7-9 and TRBJ1-5, the complete variable domain reads DTGVSQNPRHKITKRGQNVTFRCDPISEHNRLYWYRQTLGQGPEFLTYFQNEAQLEKSRLLSDRFSAERPKGSFSTLEIQRTEQGDSAMYLCASSLGTGGYQPQHFGDGTRLSIL.